This record covers a single TCR beta chain. The clone's antigen remains unknown. Base qualities are missing; no much larger clone stands one base away. TCRbeta CDR3 regions were amplified from genomic DNA by means of the immunoSEQ Assay, a bias-controlled multiplex PCR. The source study handled its data this way. Nucleated cell counts per sample were estimated from amplification of reference gene primers within the assay. To quantify the absolute abundance of each unique TCRbeta CDR3 rearrangement, sequence reads were collapsed and filtered. For each sample, productive Simpson clonality was calculated by taking the square root of Simpson's diversity index across productive rearrangements. TCRdb provides this immuneACCESS table in a form limited to in-frame rearrangements. Some clones are lacking; in checked studies, under half of them reflect an unresolved V gene, and why the rest are absent is not known. D and trimming were read from the DNA, whereas the V and J calls and clone size are those reported in that table. For this sample the table gives approximately 270,000 clones, of which 70% to 90% were detected only once. The top ten clones comprise roughly 6% of the sample.

Spanning cysteine to phenylalanine, the CDR3 consists of 12 amino acids. The entry retains the CDR3 DNA only, 36 bases that are in frame from base 1. V is pruned by 6 bases and J by 12 bases, leaving 7 bases of the junction without a gene match. From the germline V gene, CDR1 is MNHEY and CDR2 is SVGEGT. The sample comes from a study of blood T cell repertoires in COVID-19 (dated by TCRdb to 2020 to 2022). Background for the entire study: Samples from collaborators originated in the United States, Italy and Spain and spanned both the acute and convalescent phases of COVID-19. The prospective study material was composed of cDNA or gDNA derived from T cells, B-cell-depleted T cells, or PBMCs. Subjects who had been exposed to COVID-19, were actively infected with it, or had recovered from it provided the deeply sampled blood TCRbeta repertoires that made up the dataset. The repertoires were released in a freely available public database intended as a resource for research on the immune response to SARS-CoV-2. The samples were drawn from two sources: the first 160 participants of the ongoing ImmuneRACE study, and 1,000 to 1,500 subjects contributed by 6 global collaborators. Nearly every sample came with metadata listing a de-identified subject ID, COVID-19 status, age in years and sex. Where available, HLA class I and class II types were taken from metadata supplied by the sample provider and were not determined by assay-based typing.

What the research found in general, with its limitations: How much clinical and demographic metadata was included differed by source and by participant, and the metadata was provided uncurated.

One collaborating source in Seattle enrolled patients during active infection and followed them longitudinally through the course of disease. The collaborating institutions used their own protocols to collect whole blood in K2EDTA tubes. For TCRbeta analysis, collaborators shipped samples as frozen whole blood, isolated PBMCs, or DNA extracted from either of those sample types. Specimen: peripheral blood. This receptor was obtained from a woman younger than 45 with COVID-19, enrolled during active disease. The V gene is TRBV6-2 or TRBV6-3 and the J gene is TRBJ2-1; 8 nucleotides in the junction match TRBD2. The CDR3 protein: CASSPEGLAQFF. In nucleotide form, the sequence is TGTGCCAGCAGCCCTGAAGGACTAGCGCAGTTCTTC.